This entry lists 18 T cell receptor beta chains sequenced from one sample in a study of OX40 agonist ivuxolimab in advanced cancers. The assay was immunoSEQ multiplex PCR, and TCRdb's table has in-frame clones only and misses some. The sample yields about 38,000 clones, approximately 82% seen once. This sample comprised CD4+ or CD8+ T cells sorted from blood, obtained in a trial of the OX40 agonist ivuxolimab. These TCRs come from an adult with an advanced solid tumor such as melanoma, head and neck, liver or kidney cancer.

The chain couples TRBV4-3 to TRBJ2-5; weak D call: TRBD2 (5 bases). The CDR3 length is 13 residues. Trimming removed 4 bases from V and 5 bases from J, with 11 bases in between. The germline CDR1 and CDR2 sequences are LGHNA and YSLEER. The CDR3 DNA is TGCGCCAGCAGCCCTTTGCGCGGGGAGACCCAGTACTTC. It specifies CASSPLRGETQYF.

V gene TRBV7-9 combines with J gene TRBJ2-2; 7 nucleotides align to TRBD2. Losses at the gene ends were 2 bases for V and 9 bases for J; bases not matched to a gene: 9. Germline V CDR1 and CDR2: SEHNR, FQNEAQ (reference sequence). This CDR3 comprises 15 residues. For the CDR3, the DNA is TGTGCCAGCAGCTTAACGGGAGGCTCGCCGAGGGAGCTGTTTTTT. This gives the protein CASSLTGGSPRELFF.

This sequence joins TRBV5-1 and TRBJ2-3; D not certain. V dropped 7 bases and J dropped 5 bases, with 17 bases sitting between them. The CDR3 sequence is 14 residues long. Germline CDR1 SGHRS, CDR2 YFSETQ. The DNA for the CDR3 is TGCGCCAGCTTCTCTAGTCCTGCTGAAGATACGCAGTATTTT. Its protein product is CASFSSPAEDTQYF.

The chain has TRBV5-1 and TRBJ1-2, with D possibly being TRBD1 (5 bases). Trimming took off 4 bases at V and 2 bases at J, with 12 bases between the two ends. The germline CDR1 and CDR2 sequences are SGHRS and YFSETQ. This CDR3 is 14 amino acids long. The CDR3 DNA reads TGCGCCAGCAGCCTCCAGACAGAAAACTATGGCTACACCTTC. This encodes CASSLQTENYGYTF.

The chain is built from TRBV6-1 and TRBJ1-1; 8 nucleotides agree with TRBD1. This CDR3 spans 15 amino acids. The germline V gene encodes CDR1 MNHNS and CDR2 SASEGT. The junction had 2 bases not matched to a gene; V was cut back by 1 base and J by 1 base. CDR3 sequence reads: CASSEGDRKNTEAFF. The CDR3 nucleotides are TGTGCCAGCAGTGAAGGGGACAGGAAGAACACTGAAGCTTTCTTT.

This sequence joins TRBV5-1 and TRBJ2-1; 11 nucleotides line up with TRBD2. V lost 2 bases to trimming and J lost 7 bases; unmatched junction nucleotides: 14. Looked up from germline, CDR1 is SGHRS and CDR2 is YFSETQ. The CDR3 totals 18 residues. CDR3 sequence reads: CASSLFLAGGGSGNEQFF. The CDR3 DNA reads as TGCGCCAGCAGCTTATTCCTAGCGGGAGGAGGGAGCGGAAATGAGCAGTTCTTC.

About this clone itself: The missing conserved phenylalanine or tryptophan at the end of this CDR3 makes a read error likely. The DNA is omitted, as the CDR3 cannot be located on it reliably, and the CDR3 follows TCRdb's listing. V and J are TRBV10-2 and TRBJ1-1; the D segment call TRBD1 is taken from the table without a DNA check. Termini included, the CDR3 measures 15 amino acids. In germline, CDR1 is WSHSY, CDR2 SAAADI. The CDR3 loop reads CASSDDIPGRQGMKV.

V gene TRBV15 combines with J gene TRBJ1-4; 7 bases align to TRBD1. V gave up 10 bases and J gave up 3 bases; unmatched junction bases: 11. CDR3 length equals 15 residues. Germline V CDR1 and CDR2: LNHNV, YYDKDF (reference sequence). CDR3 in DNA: TGTGCCATAAAAACAGGGGTCCGCGCTAATGAAAAACTGTTTTTT. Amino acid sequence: CAIKTGVRANEKLFF. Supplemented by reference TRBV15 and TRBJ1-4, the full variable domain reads DAMVIQNPRYQVTQFGKPVTLSCSQTLNHNVMYWYQQKSSQAPKLLFHYYDKDFNNEADTPDNFQSRRPNTSFCFLDIRSPGLGDTAMYLCAIKTGVRANEKLFFGSGTQLSVL.

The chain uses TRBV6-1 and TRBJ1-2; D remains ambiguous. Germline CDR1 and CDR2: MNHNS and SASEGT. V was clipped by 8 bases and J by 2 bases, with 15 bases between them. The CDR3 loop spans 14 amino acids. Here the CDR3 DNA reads TGTGCCAGCTTCGGAGTGGGCGGAAACTATGGCTACACCTTC. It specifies CASFGVGGNYGYTF.

The CDR3: CASSGTGVVYEQYF. CDR3 sequence (DNA): TGTGCCAGCTCCGGGACAGGGGTAGTCTACGAGCAGTACTTC. This sequence joins TRBV14 and TRBJ2-7; 10 bases line up with TRBD1. The CDR3 covers 14 residues. V shed 8 bases and J 3 bases; nucleotides not matched to a gene: 7. CDR1 is SGHDN, CDR2 FVKESK, per germline. Supplemented by reference TRBV14 and TRBJ2-7, the full variable domain reads EAGVTQFPSHSVIEKGQTVTLRCDPISGHDNLYWYRRVMGKEIKFLLHFVKESKQDESGMPNNRFLAERTGGTYSTLKVQPAELEDSGVYFCASSGTGVVYEQYFGPGTRLTVT.

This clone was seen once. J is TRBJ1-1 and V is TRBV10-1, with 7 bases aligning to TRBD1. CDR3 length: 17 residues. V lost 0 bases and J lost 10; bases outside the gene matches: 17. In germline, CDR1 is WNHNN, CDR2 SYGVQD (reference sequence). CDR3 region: CASSESKWARGAGGAFF. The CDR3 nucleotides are TGCGCCAGCAGTGAGTCGAAATGGGCCAGGGGGGCGGGGGGAGCTTTCTTT.

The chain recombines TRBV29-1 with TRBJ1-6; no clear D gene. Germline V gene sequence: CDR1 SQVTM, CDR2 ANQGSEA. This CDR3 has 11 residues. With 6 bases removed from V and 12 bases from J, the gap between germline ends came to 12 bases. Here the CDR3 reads CSVGDGGPLHF. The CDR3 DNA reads TGCAGCGTCGGCGACGGCGGACCCCTCCACTTT.

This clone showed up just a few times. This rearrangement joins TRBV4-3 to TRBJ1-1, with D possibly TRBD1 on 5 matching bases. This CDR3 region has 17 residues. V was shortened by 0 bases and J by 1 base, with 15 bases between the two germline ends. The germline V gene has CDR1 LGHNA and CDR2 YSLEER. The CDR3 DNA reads TGCGCCAGCAGCCAAGATAATTCAGGAAGGGGGAACACTGAAGCTTTCTTT. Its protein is CASSQDNSGRGNTEAFF.

The CDR3 bases are TGTGCCAGCAGGTATACTAGCGGAACCTACGAGCAGTACTTC. As protein: CASRYTSGTYEQYF. The V gene is TRBV6-6, the J gene TRBJ2-7; TRBD2 matches at 8 bases. In germline, CDR1 is MNHNY, CDR2 SVGAGI (reference sequence). J was trimmed by 2 bases and V by 6 bases; bases with no gene match: 6. The CDR3 has 14 residues.

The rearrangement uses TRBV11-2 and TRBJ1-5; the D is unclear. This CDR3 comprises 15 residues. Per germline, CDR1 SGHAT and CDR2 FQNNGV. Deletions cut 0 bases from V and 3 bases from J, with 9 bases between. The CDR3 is CASSLENRNNQPQHF. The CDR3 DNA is TGTGCCAGCAGCTTAGAAAACAGAAACAATCAGCCCCAGCATTTT.

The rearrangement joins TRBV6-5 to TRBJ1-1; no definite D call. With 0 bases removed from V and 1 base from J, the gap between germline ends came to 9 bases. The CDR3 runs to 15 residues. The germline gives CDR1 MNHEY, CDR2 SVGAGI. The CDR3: CASSYSRPKNTEAFF. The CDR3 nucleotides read TGTGCCAGCAGTTACTCGAGACCGAAGAACACTGAAGCTTTCTTT.

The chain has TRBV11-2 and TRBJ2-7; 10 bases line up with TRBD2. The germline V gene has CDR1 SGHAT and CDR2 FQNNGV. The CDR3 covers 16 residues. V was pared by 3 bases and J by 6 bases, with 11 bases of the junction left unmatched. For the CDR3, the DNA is TGTGCCAGCAGCTTCGAGACTAGCGGGTACGCTAGCGAGCAGTACTTC. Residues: CASSFETSGYASEQYF.

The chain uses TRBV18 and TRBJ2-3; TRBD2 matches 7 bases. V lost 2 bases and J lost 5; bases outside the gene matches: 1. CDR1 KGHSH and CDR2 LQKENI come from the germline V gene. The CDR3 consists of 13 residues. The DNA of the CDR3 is TGTGCCAGCTCACCAGGACTAGAAGATACGCAGTATTTT. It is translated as CASSPGLEDTQYF.